What follows are 30 T cell receptor beta chains derived from one specimen sequenced in a study of blood T cell repertoires in COVID-19. Measured with immunoSEQ multiplex PCR; TCRdb has only the in-frame clones, and not every one. The data show around 300,000 clones, with 83% seen just once and 8.5% to 9.5% held by the top ten. Sequenced input: peripheral blood. The receptors come from a woman in her 50s who had recovered from COVID-19.

The rearrangement uses TRBV21-1 and TRBJ2-2; TRBD2, as called in the table, went unchecked against the DNA. TRBV21-1 is a recognized pseudogene. The CDR3 consists of 14 residues. The chain's CDR3 is CARSRLAGGGELFF. The CDR3 region has the DNA TGTGCCAGGTCAAGACTAGCGGGAGGTGGGGAGCTGTTTTTT.

The genes are TRBV7-2 and TRBJ2-7; TRBD1 matches 7 bases. This CDR3 has 15 amino acids. Germline values: CDR1 SGHTA, CDR2 FQGNSA. J was trimmed by 0 bases and V by 5 bases; bases with no gene match: 7. This CDR3 reads CASSLGTVSSYEQYF. The DNA of the CDR3 is TGTGCCAGCAGCCTTGGGACAGTCAGCTCCTACGAGCAGTACTTC.

V and J are TRBV18 and TRBJ1-1, with 8 bases fitting TRBD1. The CDR3 sequence is 15 residues long. CDR1 and CDR2 from the germline V gene are KGHSH and LQKENI. With 2 bases clipped from V and 6 bases from J, the junction kept 8 bases outside the gene matches. The CDR3 reads CASSPGDRWGAEAFF. The CDR3, as DNA: TGTGCCAGCTCACCAGGGGACAGGTGGGGGGCTGAAGCTTTCTTT.

The rearrangement uses TRBV2 and TRBJ1-4; 11 nucleotides align to TRBD1. Germline-derived CDR1 and CDR2 are SNHLY and FYNNEI. Trimming removed 5 bases from V and 8 bases from J; junction bases left unmatched: 7. CDR3 length: 15 residues. CDR3 coding DNA: TGTGCCAGCAGTCTACGGACAGGGGGCTTCGAAAAACTGTTTTTT. It is translated as CASSLRTGGFEKLFF.

The J gene is TRBJ2-5, the V gene TRBV7-9; TRBD2 might be the D (6 bases). CDR1 and CDR2 (germline): SEHNR, FQNEAQ (reference sequence). The CDR3 covers 13 residues. Trimming shortened V by 1 base and J by 4 bases, and 7 bases separated the two germline ends. CDR3 protein: CASSLGSGETQYF. CDR3 DNA sequence: TGTGCCAGCAGCTTAGGTAGCGGAGAGACCCAGTACTTC.

The chain uses TRBV30 and TRBJ2-7; 8 bases align to TRBD2. There are 14 residues in the CDR3. J was trimmed by 5 bases and V by 2 bases; bases with no gene match: 8. Germline V lookup: CDR1 GTSNPN, CDR2 SVGIG (reference sequence). CDR3 DNA: TGTGCCTGGAGTCCCGGGGGGGGGACACACGAGCAGTACTTC. It translates to CAWSPGGGTHEQYF. The whole variable domain, remainder taken from reference TRBV30 and TRBJ2-7, is SQTIHQWPATLVQPVGSPLSLECTVEGTSNPNLYWYRQAAGRGLQLLFYSVGIGQISSEVPQNLSASRPQDRQFILSSKKLLLSDSGFYLCAWSPGGGTHEQYFGPGTRLTVT.

The chain joins TRBV5-1 to TRBJ2-1; possibly TRBD1 for D (5 bases). CDR3 length: 14 residues. The ends were cut back, 0 bases at V and 6 bases at J, with 10 bases in the middle. CDR1 SGHRS and CDR2 YFSETQ come from the germline V gene. The CDR3 bases are TGCGCCAGCAGCTTGGCCTTAGGGGTCAATGAGCAGTTCTTC. This encodes CASSLALGVNEQFF. Supplemented by reference TRBV5-1 and TRBJ2-1, the full variable domain reads KAGVTQTPRYLIKTRGQQVTLSCSPISGHRSVSWYQQTPGQGLQFLFEYFSETQRNKGNFPGRFSGRQFSNSRSEMNVSTLELGDSALYLCASSLALGVNEQFFGPGTRLTVL.

A single count supports this clone. The chain joins TRBV2 to TRBJ1-5, with 7 bases aligning to TRBD1. CDR1 and CDR2 (germline): SNHLY, FYNNEI. Trimming took 6 bases from V and 0 from J; bases not matched to a gene: 5. This CDR3 region has 15 residues. CDR3 DNA: TGTGCCAGCAGCCCTAGACAGGGTAGCAATCAGCCCCAGCATTTT. It codes for CASSPRQGSNQPQHF.

The chain has TRBV7-2 and TRBJ2-2; 15 bases match TRBD2. CDR3 size: 17 residues. With 7 bases clipped from V and 1 base from J, the junction kept 4 bases outside the gene matches. Germline CDR1 and CDR2: SGHTA and FQGNSA. CDR3 sequence: CASKPGLAGGNTGELFF. CDR3 bases: TGTGCCAGCAAGCCGGGACTAGCGGGGGGGAACACCGGGGAGCTGTTTTTT.

The rearrangement links TRBV5-4 to TRBJ2-1, with TRBD2 identical over 12 bases. The CDR3 loop spans 18 amino acids. V lost 0 bases, J lost 7 bases, and 11 bases stayed unmatched. Germline CDR1 reads SGHNT; CDR2 reads YYREEE (reference sequence). The DNA of the CDR3 is TGTGCCAGCAGCTTGGGGCCGGGGTGGACTAGCGGGAAAAATGAGCAGTTCTTC. It codes for CASSLGPGWTSGKNEQFF.

The sample holds one count of this clone. The chain carries TRBV30 and TRBJ1-1; D is ambiguous. CDR3 size: 13 residues. CDR1 and CDR2 (germline): GTSNPN, SVGIG (reference sequence). The V gene lost 3 bases and the J gene lost 0 bases, with 8 bases spanning the gap. The CDR3 here is CAWSLTMNTEAFF. The DNA for the CDR3 is TGTGCCTGGAGCCTTACTATGAACACTGAAGCTTTCTTT.

The chain recombines TRBV19 with TRBJ1-5, with 7 bases that match TRBD1. Germline assignment: CDR1 LNHDA and CDR2 SQIVND (reference sequence). The CDR3 spans 14 residues. J gave up 2 bases and V 8 bases, and 6 bases lay outside the gene matches. The DNA of the CDR3 is TGTGCCAGTCAAACAGGGGTGGGCAATCAGCCCCAGCATTTT. This codes for CASQTGVGNQPQHF.

The V and J genes are TRBV28 and TRBJ2-7; 9 positions agree with TRBD1. The CDR3 covers 13 residues. Germline loops: CDR1 MDHEN, CDR2 SYDVKM. The V segment lost 8 bases and the J segment 3 bases; nucleotides outside the gene matches: 5. In DNA form, the CDR3 reads TGTGCCAGCCAACCGGGACAGGGCTACGAGCAGTACTTC. Translated, it gives CASQPGQGYEQYF.

The chain uses TRBV27 and TRBJ1-2; 12 bases match TRBD1. The CDR3 is 17 amino acids. CDR1 is MNHEY, CDR2 SMNVEV, per germline (reference sequence). The V and J ends lost 3 bases and 4 bases, in that order; junction bases with no gene match: 9. The CDR3 sequence is CASSFTGTGGFGYGYTF. CDR3 nucleotide sequence: TGTGCCAGCAGTTTTACCGGGACAGGGGGCTTTGGCTATGGCTACACCTTC.

J is TRBJ2-5 and V is TRBV30; 8 bases fit TRBD1. V gave up 0 bases and J gave up 7 bases; unmatched junction bases: 7. Germline-derived CDR1 and CDR2 are GTSNPN and SVGIG (reference sequence). This CDR3 is built from 14 residues. CDR3 nucleotide sequence: TGTGCCTGGAGTGTTCAGGGGGCCCTGGGGACCCAGTACTTC. Translation: CAWSVQGALGTQYF.

This rearrangement joins TRBV14 to TRBJ1-1; D call uncertain. Germline CDR1 SGHDN, CDR2 FVKESK. With 1 base removed from V and 3 bases from J, the gap between germline ends came to 9 bases. This CDR3 has 14 amino acids. This CDR3 reads CASSQVPGYTEAFF. The CDR3 DNA reads TGTGCCAGCAGCCAAGTACCGGGGTACACTGAAGCTTTCTTT.

The CDR3 protein is CAWSQKGQGGYLYGYTF. The CDR3 bases are TGTGCCTGGAGTCAAAAGGGACAGGGGGGTTATCTTTATGGCTACACCTTC. The V call is TRBV30, the J call TRBJ1-2; TRBD1 matches at 11 bases. Germline CDR1 GTSNPN, CDR2 SVGIG (reference sequence). J gave up 5 bases and V 2 bases, and 13 bases lay outside the gene matches. The length of the CDR3 is 17 residues. The full variable domain, with the rest looked up from reference TRBV30 and TRBJ1-2, is SQTIHQWPATLVQPVGSPLSLECTVEGTSNPNLYWYRQAAGRGLQLLFYSVGIGQISSEVPQNLSASRPQDRQFILSSKKLLLSDSGFYLCAWSQKGQGGYLYGYTFGSGTRLTVV.

The chain is built from TRBV2 and TRBJ1-4, with 10 nucleotides matching TRBD1. Unmatched junction bases numbered 5, after V lost 6 bases and J lost 1 base. Germline CDR1 and CDR2: SNHLY and FYNNEI. The CDR3 totals 16 residues. The CDR3 DNA reads as TGTGCCAGCAGGCGGACAGGGGGGGGAACTAATGAAAAACTGTTTTTT. Protein sequence: CASRRTGGGTNEKLFF.

The CDR3 loop is CASSLGGGLRDAFF. Here the CDR3 DNA reads TGTGCCAGCAGTTTAGGGGGGGGACTAAGGGACGCTTTCTTT. This chain links TRBV27 with TRBJ1-1; possible D gene TRBD1, 5 bases. The CDR3 length is 14 residues. CDR1 and CDR2 (germline): MNHEY, SMNVEV (reference sequence). V shed 2 bases and J shed 11 bases, with 18 bases lying between them.

The chain has TRBV28 and TRBJ2-7; D gene ambiguous. There are 11 residues in the CDR3. V dropped 4 bases and J dropped 4 bases, with 5 bases sitting between them. Germline lookup yields CDR1 MDHEN and CDR2 SYDVKM. CDR3 DNA sequence: TGTGCCAGCAGTTCCAGGTACGAGCAGTACTTC. This gives the protein CASSSRYEQYF. Variable domain in full (rest from reference TRBV28 and TRBJ2-7): DVKVTQSSRYLVKRTGEKVFLECVQDMDHENMFWYRQDPGLGLRLIYFSYDVKMKEKGDIPEGYSVSREKKERFSLILESASTNQTSMYLCASSSRYEQYFGPGTRLTVT.

The rearrangement links TRBV28 to TRBJ2-3; 11 bases are a match to TRBD2. This CDR3 is 17 amino acids long. Germline CDR1 and CDR2: MDHEN and SYDVKM. Trimming cost V 3 bases and J 10 bases; bases outside gene matches: 15. CDR3 sequence: CASSLGFGSGGAASQYF. The CDR3 DNA is TGTGCCAGCAGTTTGGGTTTCGGTAGCGGGGGGGCCGCGTCGCAGTATTTT.

The V gene is TRBV4-2, the J gene TRBJ2-3; TRBD2 agrees at 7 bases. The CDR3 has 15 residues. The ends lost 5 bases at V and 3 bases at J; junction bases unmatched: 8. The germline V gene encodes CDR1 LGHNA and CDR2 YNFKEQ. CDR3 sequence: CASSVYAGDTDTQYF. CDR3 nucleotide sequence: TGTGCCAGCAGCGTTTATGCGGGAGATACAGATACGCAGTATTTT.

J is TRBJ2-5 and V is TRBV28; 7 bases agree with TRBD1. Germline lookup yields CDR1 MDHEN and CDR2 SYDVKM. The ends lost 5 bases at V and 4 bases at J; junction bases unmatched: 7. The CDR3 spans 14 residues. CDR3 region: CASSPLTGIETQYF. The CDR3 DNA reads as TGTGCCAGCAGTCCCTTGACAGGGATAGAGACCCAGTACTTC. Full variable domain (remainder filled in from reference TRBV28 and TRBJ2-5): DVKVTQSSRYLVKRTGEKVFLECVQDMDHENMFWYRQDPGLGLRLIYFSYDVKMKEKGDIPEGYSVSREKKERFSLILESASTNQTSMYLCASSPLTGIETQYFGPGTRLLVL.

This chain uses TRBV4-1 with TRBJ2-3; tentative D call: TRBD1 (6 bases). Germline V CDR1 and CDR2: MGHRA, YSYEKL. Trimming left V 4 bases short and J 5 bases short, with 13 bases between. The CDR3 sequence is 14 residues long. The CDR3 sequence: CASSLDLGGDTQYF. DNA of the CDR3: TGCGCCAGCAGCCTAGACCTAGGGGGAGATACGCAGTATTTT.

V usage is TRBV4-1 and J usage is TRBJ2-1, with TRBD2 identical over 10 bases. Germline V lookup: CDR1 MGHRA, CDR2 YSYEKL. V dropped 0 bases and J dropped 10; count of bases not matched to a gene: 9. The length of the CDR3 is 16 residues. The CDR3 DNA reads as TGCGCCAGCAGCCAAGATCCTAGCGGGAGAGCCGACGAGCAGTTCTTC. Encoded protein: CASSQDPSGRADEQFF.

The CDR3 DNA follows: TGCGCCAGCAGCCAAGAACCGGGTAGCGGGAGAGTAAAGACCACGCAGTATTTT. Its translation: CASSQEPGSGRVKTTQYF. J is TRBJ2-3 and V is TRBV4-3; TRBD2 matches 9 bases. Germline V gene data show CDR1 as LGHNA and CDR2 as YSLEER. This CDR3 has 18 amino acids. The J segment lost 9 bases and the V segment lost 0 bases, leaving 16 bases of the junction unmatched.

The chain employs TRBV10-3 and TRBJ1-6; 7 bases match TRBD1. V gave up 0 bases and J gave up 5 bases; unmatched junction bases: 4. Germline CDR1 ENHRY, CDR2 SYGVKD. CDR3 length equals 16 residues. The CDR3 loop reads CAISESRTGHNSPLHF. DNA for the CDR3: TGTGCCATCAGTGAGTCTCGGACAGGCCATAATTCACCCCTCCACTTT.

The chain carries TRBV5-4 and TRBJ2-2; no reliable D call. Germline values: CDR1 SGHNT, CDR2 YYREEE (reference sequence). Trimming stripped 4 bases from V and 4 bases from J, with 11 bases between. The CDR3 has 14 residues. CDR3 region: CASSPTQTTGELFF. CDR3 DNA: TGTGCCAGCAGCCCTACCCAAACCACCGGGGAGCTGTTTTTT.

This chain connects TRBV4-3 to TRBJ2-7; 7 bases match TRBD1. Per germline, CDR1 LGHNA and CDR2 YSLEER. The V gene end was trimmed by 3 bases and the J gene end by 5 bases; junction bases not matched to a gene: 10. The CDR3 runs 15 residues. Here the CDR3 DNA reads TGCGCCAGCAGCCATACGACAAAGGGGGCACACGAGCAGTACTTC. It translates to CASSHTTKGAHEQYF.

The J gene is TRBJ2-7, the V gene TRBV27; 7 nucleotides align to TRBD2. With 6 bases clipped from V and 0 bases from J, the junction kept 8 bases outside the gene matches. CDR3 length equals 15 residues. Germline CDR1 MNHEY, CDR2 SMNVEV (reference sequence). The CDR3 region is CASSTQGGTSYEQYF. CDR3 DNA sequence: TGTGCCAGCAGCACGCAGGGAGGGACCTCCTACGAGCAGTACTTC.